A selection of T cell receptor beta chains follows, all from one sample in a study of Ad26.COV2.S vaccination and SARS-CoV-2 variants. The method was immunoSEQ multiplex PCR; TCRdb's version includes in-frame clones alone and lacks a portion of them. This sample yields roughly 350,000 clones, of which more than 75% are seen a single time; roughly 3.1% belongs to the top ten. This sample comprised peripheral blood, obtained in a trial of Ad26.COV2.S vaccine versus placebo. Receptors originate from a person between 18 and 60 years old who received the Ad26.COV2.S COVID-19 vaccine or a placebo. Both conserved end residues are part of each CDR3.

V	J	CDR3
TRBV20-1	TRBJ2-4	CSASREYIQYF
TRBV9	TRBJ1-6	CASSPGDSGPLHF
TRBV29-1	TRBJ1-1	CSVGQIMNTEAFF
TRBV27	TRBJ1-2	CASSTGQGLGGYTF
TRBV30	TRBJ2-1	CAWSVGGSYNEQFF
TRBV11-2	TRBJ2-3	CASSTRPGQGPHTQYF
TRBV5-8	TRBJ1-3	CASSLRHSGNTIYF
TRBV3-1/TRBV3-2	TRBJ1-6	CASSQVTTGGNSPLHF
TRBV7-2	TRBJ1-2	CASSLGRAEGYTF
TRBV7-3	TRBJ2-7	CASSPNGYEQYF
TRBV13	TRBJ2-3	CASSLGTQPSTDTQYF
TRBV27	TRBJ1-1	CASSPGPFEAFF
TRBV6-5	TRBJ1-4	CASRGGEKLFF
TRBV3-1/TRBV3-2	TRBJ1-3	CASSPSAGGSGNTIYF
TRBV9	TRBJ1-1	CASSVALGTEAFF
TRBV2	TRBJ1-1	CASSEKRGGNTEAFF
TRBV19	TRBJ1-1	CASRTGGTEAFF
TRBV4-1	TRBJ2-3	CASSPREFGGTDTQYF
TRBV19	TRBJ2-3	CASSIPPSGGADTQYF
TRBV11-2	TRBJ1-2	CASPDSNYGYTF
TRBV4-2	TRBJ1-2	CASSQAQGAGYGYTF
TRBV6-2/TRBV6-3	TRBJ1-6	CASSYWTGINSPLHF
TRBV6-5	TRBJ1-4	CASSYRGSREYEKLFF